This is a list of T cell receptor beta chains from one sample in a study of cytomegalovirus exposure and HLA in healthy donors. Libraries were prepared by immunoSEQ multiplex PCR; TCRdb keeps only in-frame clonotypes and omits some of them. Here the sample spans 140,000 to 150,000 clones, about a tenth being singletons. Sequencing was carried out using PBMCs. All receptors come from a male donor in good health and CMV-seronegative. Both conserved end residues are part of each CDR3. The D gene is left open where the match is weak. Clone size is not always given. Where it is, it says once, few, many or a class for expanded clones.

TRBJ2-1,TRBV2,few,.,CASSRVAYNEQFF,TGTGCCAGCAGTAGAGTCGCTTACAATGAGCAGTTCTTC
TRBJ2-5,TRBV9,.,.,CASSVDLSEAETQYF,TGTGCCAGCAGCGTAGATTTATCGGAGGCGGAGACCCAGTACTTC
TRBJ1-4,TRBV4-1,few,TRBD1,CASSQGPGQGGEKLFF,TGCGCCAGCAGCCAAGGACCGGGACAGGGAGGGGAAAAACTGTTTTTT
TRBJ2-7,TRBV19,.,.,CASSADSFSSYEQYF,TGTGCCAGTAGTGCAGATAGCTTCAGCTCCTACGAGCAGTACTTC
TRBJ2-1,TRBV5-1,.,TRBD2,CASSFLAGGAHNEQFF,TGCGCCAGCAGCTTTCTAGCGGGAGGGGCCCACAATGAACAGTTCTTC
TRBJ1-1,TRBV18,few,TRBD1,CASSPQGTGLLNTEAFF,TGTGCCAGCTCACCACAAGGGACAGGGTTGTTGAACACTGAAGCTTTCTTT
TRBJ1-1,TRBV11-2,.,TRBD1,CASSYPLVTGDAEAFF,TGTGCCAGCAGCTACCCCCTCGTGACAGGGGACGCTGAAGCTTTCTTT
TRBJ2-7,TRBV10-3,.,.,CATAPNSGSSYEQYF,TGTGCCACCGCCCCTAACAGCGGAAGCTCCTACGAGCAGTACTTC
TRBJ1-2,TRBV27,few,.,CASAGRANYGYTF,TGTGCCTCCGCTGGGCGTGCTAACTATGGCTACACCTTC
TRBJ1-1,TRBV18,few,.,CASSPTTPTSNTEAFF,TGTGCCAGCTCACCAACAACACCGACTTCGAACACTGAAGCTTTCTTT
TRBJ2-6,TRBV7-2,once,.,CASRPRQAGANVLTF,TGTGCCAGCAGGCCTCGACAGGCTGGGGCCAACGTCCTGACTTTC
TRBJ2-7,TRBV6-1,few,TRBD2,CASSETSGGYEQYF,TGTGCCAGCAGTGAGACTAGCGGGGGGTACGAGCAGTACTTC
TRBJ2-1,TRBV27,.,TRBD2,CASSPLFRLAGGRSGSYNEQFF,TGTGCCAGCAGTCCGCTCTTCAGACTAGCGGGAGGGCGATCAGGCTCCTACAATGAGCAGTTCTTC
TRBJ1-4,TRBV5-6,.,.,CASTPRWGDEKLFF,TGTGCCAGCACCCCGAGATGGGGGGATGAAAAACTGTTTTTT
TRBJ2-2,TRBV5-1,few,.,CASSPMQVNTGELFF,TGCGCCAGCAGCCCAATGCAGGTTAACACCGGGGAGCTGTTTTTT
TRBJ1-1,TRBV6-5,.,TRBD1,CASSIVPGQTYEAFF,TGTGCCAGCAGTATCGTGCCGGGACAGACCTATGAAGCTTTCTTT
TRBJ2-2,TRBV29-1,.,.,CSVWGPGELFF,TGCAGCGTATGGGGGCCCGGGGAGCTGTTTTTT
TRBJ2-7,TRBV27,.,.,CASSEDYGSYEQYF,TGTGCCAGCAGTGAGGACTACGGGTCCTACGAGCAGTACTTC
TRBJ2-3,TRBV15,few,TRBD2,CATSRDQGTSGSTDTQYF,TGTGCCACCAGCAGAGATCAAGGGACTAGCGGGAGCACAGATACGCAGTATTTT
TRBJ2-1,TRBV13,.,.,CASSLYYNEQFF,TGTGCCAGCAGCCTGTACTACAATGAGCAGTTCTTC
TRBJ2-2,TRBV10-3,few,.,CAITGRPGELFF,TGTGCCATCACGGGTCGGCCCGGGGAGCTGTTTTTT
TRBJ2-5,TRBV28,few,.,CASSLYPQGQGRETQYF,TGTGCCAGCAGTTTATACCCACAGGGTCAGGGCCGAGAGACCCAGTACTTC
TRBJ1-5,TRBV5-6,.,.,CASSSGGAGQPQHF,TGTGCCAGCAGCTCGGGCGGGGCAGGGCAGCCCCAGCATTTT
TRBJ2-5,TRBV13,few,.,CASSSTGTRGTQYF,TGTGCCAGCAGCTCAACCGGGACTCGTGGGACCCAGTACTTC
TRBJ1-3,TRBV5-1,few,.,CASSLVGVGNTIYF,TGCGCCAGCAGCTTGGTAGGGGTTGGAAACACCATATATTTT
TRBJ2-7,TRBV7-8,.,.,CASGGAPGQYF,TGTGCCAGCGGAGGGGCCCCCGGGCAGTACTTC
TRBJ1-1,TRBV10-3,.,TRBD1,CAIRGGQSPSEAFF,TGTGCCATCAGGGGGGGACAGTCCCCCTCGGAAGCTTTCTTT
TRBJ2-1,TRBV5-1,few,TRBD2,CASSWLAGGNNEQFF,TGCGCCAGCAGCTGGCTAGCGGGAGGAAACAATGAGCAGTTCTTC
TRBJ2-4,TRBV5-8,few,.,CASSPDAFRGPGNIQYF,TGTGCCAGCAGCCCCGACGCTTTCAGGGGACCGGGGAACATTCAGTACTTC
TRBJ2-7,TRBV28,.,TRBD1,CASSPGTGIYEQYF,TGTGCCAGCAGCCCCGGGACAGGGATTTACGAGCAGTACTTC
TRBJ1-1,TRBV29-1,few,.,CSVVWGRSTEAFF,TGCAGCGTTGTATGGGGGCGGAGCACTGAAGCTTTCTTT
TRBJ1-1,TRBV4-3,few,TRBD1,CASSQGQLAEAFF,TGCGCCAGCAGCCAGGGACAGTTGGCTGAAGCTTTCTTT
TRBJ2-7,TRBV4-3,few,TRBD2,CASSQEPGGHEQYF,TGCGCCAGCAGCCAAGAGCCGGGGGGGCACGAGCAGTACTTC
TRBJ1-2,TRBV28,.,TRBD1,CASSSGTANYGYTF,TGTGCCAGCAGCTCCGGGACAGCTAACTATGGCTACACCTTC
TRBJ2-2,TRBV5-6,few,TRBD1,CASSYMDRGFTGELFF,TGTGCCAGCAGCTATATGGACAGGGGGTTCACCGGGGAGCTGTTTTTT
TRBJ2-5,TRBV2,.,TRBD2,CASSVTSGGAETQYF,TGTGCCAGCAGCGTAACTAGCGGGGGGGCAGAGACCCAGTACTTC